This T cell receptor beta chain comes out of a study of vaccination effects on CD4 cells after COVID-19. ViraFEST used viral peptide pools to expand antigen-specific CD4+ T cells before sequencing. At the end of 9 to 11 days of culture, CD4+ T cells were isolated. Nucleocapsid antibodies stayed negative before and after vaccination, showing no earlier SARS-CoV-2 infection. CDR1 and CDR2 (germline): KGHSH, LQKENI. V lost 6 bases and J lost 0; bases outside the gene matches: 8. The CDR3 runs to 16 residues. About this clone itself: Its antigen remains unknown.

TCRdb's table, derived via immunoSEQ multiplex PCR, lists solely in-frame clones and lacks some. In the table there are roughly 41,000 clones, roughly 66% of which are singletons. The sample was CD4+ T cells from PBMCs cultured with HCoV-OC43 spike peptides, taken before COVID-19 vaccination. As for subset: HCoV-OC43 spike overlapping peptide pool stimulation. The sequence was obtained from a human donor who received a COVID-19 vaccine. The gene calls are TRBV18 and TRBJ2-1, with TRBD2 matching 7 bases. This CDR3 is CASSPGEGSSYNEQFF. The CDR3, as DNA: TGTGCCAGCTCCCCCGGGGAGGGGAGCTCCTACAATGAGCAGTTCTTC.